The source of this TCR beta chain is a study of blood T cell repertoires in COVID-19. Across the study: The United States, Italy and Spain were the sources of the acute and convalescent COVID-19 samples.

In the original analysis: Amplification of reference gene primers was used by the study to estimate nucleated cell counts. TCRdb's copy holds only in-frame clones and misses some; the assay was immunoSEQ multiplex PCR. From that table come the V and J calls and clone size; the DNA was used to work out D and trimming. In the table there are some 260,000 clones, 88% of which are singletons. The V gene's germline CDR1 is SGHDT and CDR2 YYEEEE. V lost 2 bases and J 2 bases, leaving 14 bases between the germline ends. The CDR3 runs to 16 residues. Material: peripheral blood. The TCR was taken from a woman in her thirties or forties who had recovered from COVID-19. J is TRBJ2-1 and V is TRBV5-6, with a weak D call TRBD1 (5 bases). As DNA, the CDR3 is TGTGCCAGCAGCTTCCTCGACAGAGAACCCTACAATGAGCAGTTCTTC. This codes for CASSFLDREPYNEQFF.